This TCR beta chain was recovered during a study of identical twins. Notes on the study in general: Beta out-of-frame sequences showed weaker excess sharing between twins. Memory repertoires showed no such pattern, whereas abundant cord blood beta clonotypes carried fewer insertions.

This CDR3 region has 17 residues. V shed 0 bases, J shed 0 bases, and the junction held 9 bases outside the gene matches. The germline CDR1 and CDR2 sequences are GTSNPN and SVGIG (reference sequence). Unique molecular identifiers were present on the cDNA, which also gained a universal primer site by template switching. Each CDR3 protein gets one entry after TCRdb re-called the 5' RACE reads with MiXCR. In the table there are 350,000 to 450,000 distinct CDR3 sequences, under 20% of which are singletons. Notes on this clonotype: Its antigen is unknown.

This TCR came from a man aged 45 to 65 in good health. The chain uses TRBV30 and TRBJ2-3, with TRBD2 matching 7 bases. Sequenced sample: naive T cells sorted from blood. CDR3 coding DNA: TGTGCCTGGAGTGTACGATTGCGGGAGCCTAGCACAGATACGCAGTATTTT. Amino acid sequence: CAWSVRLREPSTDTQYF. The full variable domain, with the rest looked up from reference TRBV30 and TRBJ2-3, is SQTIHQWPATLVQPVGSPLSLECTVEGTSNPNLYWYRQAAGRGLQLLFYSVGIGQISSEVPQNLSASRPQDRQFILSSKKLLLSDSGFYLCAWSVRLREPSTDTQYFGPGTRLTVL.